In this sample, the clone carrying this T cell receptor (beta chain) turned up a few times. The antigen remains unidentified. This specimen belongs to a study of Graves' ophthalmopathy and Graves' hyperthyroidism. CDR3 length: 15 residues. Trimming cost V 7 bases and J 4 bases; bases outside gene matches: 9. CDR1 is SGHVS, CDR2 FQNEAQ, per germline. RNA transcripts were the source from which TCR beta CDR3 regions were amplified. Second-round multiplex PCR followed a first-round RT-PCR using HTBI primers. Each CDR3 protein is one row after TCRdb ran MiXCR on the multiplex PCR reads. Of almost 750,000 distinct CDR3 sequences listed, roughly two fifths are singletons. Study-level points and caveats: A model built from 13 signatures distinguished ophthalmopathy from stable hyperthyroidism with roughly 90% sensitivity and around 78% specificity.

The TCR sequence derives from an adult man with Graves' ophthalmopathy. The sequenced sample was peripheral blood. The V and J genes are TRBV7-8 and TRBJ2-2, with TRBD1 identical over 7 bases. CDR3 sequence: CASIKDRLITGELFF. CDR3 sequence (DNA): TGTGCCAGCATAAAGGACAGGCTTATCACCGGGGAGCTGTTTTTT. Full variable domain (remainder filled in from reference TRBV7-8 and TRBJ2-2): GAGVSQSPRYKVAKRGQDVALRCDPISGHVSLFWYQQALGQGPEFLTYFQNEAQLDKSGLPSDRFFAERPEGSVSTLKIQRTQQEDSAVYLCASIKDRLITGELFFGEGSRLTVL.